This is a list of T cell receptor beta chains from one sample in a study of blood T cell repertoires in COVID-19. Sequenced by immunoSEQ multiplex PCR; TCRdb stores in-frame clones only, minus some. The sample includes 100,000 to 150,000 clones, 75% to 90% of them seen just once. The sample comprised PBMCs or T cells enriched from blood (not recorded which). Receptor source: a woman between 50 and 59 years old who had recovered from COVID-19. CDR3s leave out the opening cysteine and the closing phenylalanine or tryptophan. A D gene is named only where the DNA matches it firmly.

TRBV12-3/TRBV12-4,-,TRBJ1-1,ASSLQRTEAF
TRBV5-1,-,TRBJ1-1,ASSSSQQLNTEAF
TRBV18,TRBD1,TRBJ2-2,ASSPVGQDANTGELF
TRBV2,-,TRBJ2-3,ASSYTDTQY
TRBV5-4,TRBD1,TRBJ1-4,ASSLKDRGNEKLF
TRBV27,-,TRBJ2-7,ASSPHAAGGYEQY
TRBV2,TRBD1,TRBJ1-3,ASRRTGRGNTIY
TRBV29-1,TRBD2,TRBJ2-1,SVGDGGGVNEQF
TRBV10-1,-,TRBJ2-1,ASSDCSGRSYEQF
TRBV19,-,TRBJ1-1,ASSLQGRSEAF
TRBV3-1/TRBV3-2,-,TRBJ2-2,ASSQEGGWELF
TRBV6-1,TRBD1,TRBJ2-7,ASSEFGQDSSYEQY
TRBV4-3,-,TRBJ2-3,ASSQEGDRLDTQY
TRBV7-9,TRBD1,TRBJ2-2,ASGTVNTGELF
TRBV11-3,TRBD1,TRBJ2-7,ASNSWGQGSYEQY
TRBV7-9,-,TRBJ1-1,ASSLEVRTLRAF
TRBV4-1,TRBD1,TRBJ1-4,ASSPDRASNLF
TRBV4-1,TRBD1,TRBJ1-4,ASSQGGTVQTNEKLF
TRBV5-6,-,TRBJ2-1,ASSSGHLGSNEQF
TRBV7-8,TRBD1,TRBJ1-1,ASSLYRTGTGLNTEAF
TRBV12-3/TRBV12-4,-,TRBJ1-2,ASSREGMGYT
TRBV4-3,TRBD1,TRBJ1-2,ASSQGTGMGGYT
TRBV5-8,-,TRBJ1-5,ASSRDLNYENQPQH
TRBV27,-,TRBJ2-7,ASSLRGDWRYEQY
TRBV29-1,-,TRBJ1-1,SGDIPGYTEAF
TRBV5-1,TRBD1,TRBJ2-1,ASSIGQGGVNEQF
TRBV11-2,-,TRBJ2-2,ASSLDSVNTGELF
TRBV3-1/TRBV3-2,TRBD2,TRBJ2-7,ASSQEGLAGGVAYEQY
TRBV5-8,-,TRBJ2-7,ASSGEQEYEQY